This T cell receptor (beta chain) was profiled in a study of T cell repertoires in MIS-A myocarditis. V was trimmed by 5 bases and J by 6 bases, leaving 10 bases between them. Germline assignment: CDR1 SEHNR and CDR2 FQNEAQ (reference sequence). The CDR3 covers 12 residues. The assay was immunoSEQ multiplex PCR, and TCRdb's table has in-frame clones only and misses some. This table has 15,000 or so clones, just under 75% appearing once. The V call is TRBV7-9, the J call TRBJ1-1; D gene ambiguous. The sequencing input was left ventricle heart tissue obtained at autopsy. The receptor comes from a young man with fulminant myocarditis from multisystem inflammatory syndrome in adults (MIS-A) after COVID-19. DNA for the CDR3: TGTGCCAGCAGCCACGACGAGGCTGAAGCTTTCTTT. Protein: CASSHDEAEAFF. The full variable domain, rest sourced from reference TRBV7-9 and TRBJ1-1, is DTGVSQNPRHKITKRGQNVTFRCDPISEHNRLYWYRQTLGQGPEFLTYFQNEAQLEKSRLLSDRFSAERPKGSFSTLEIQRTEQGDSAMYLCASSHDEAEAFFGQGTRLTVV.